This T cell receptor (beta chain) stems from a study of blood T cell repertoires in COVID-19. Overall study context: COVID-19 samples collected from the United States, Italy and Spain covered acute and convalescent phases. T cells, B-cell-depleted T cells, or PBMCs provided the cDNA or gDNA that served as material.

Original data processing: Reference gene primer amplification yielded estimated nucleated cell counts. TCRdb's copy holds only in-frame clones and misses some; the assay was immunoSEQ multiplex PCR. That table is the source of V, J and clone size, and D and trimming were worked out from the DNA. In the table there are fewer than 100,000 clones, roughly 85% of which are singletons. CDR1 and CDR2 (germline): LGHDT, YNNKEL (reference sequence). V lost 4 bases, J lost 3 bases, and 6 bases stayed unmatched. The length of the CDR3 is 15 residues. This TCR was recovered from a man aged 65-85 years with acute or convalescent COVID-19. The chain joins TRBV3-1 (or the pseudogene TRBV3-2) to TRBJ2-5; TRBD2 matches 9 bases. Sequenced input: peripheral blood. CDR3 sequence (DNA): TGTGCCAGCAGCCTGTTGACTAGCGGAAAAGAGACCCAGTACTTC. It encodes CASSLLTSGKETQYF.